This passage covers 18 T cell receptor beta chains from one sample sequenced in a study of T cell clonality in common variable immunodeficiency. Assay used: immunoSEQ multiplex PCR; TCRdb lists only in-frame clones, some missing. The sample includes around 34,000 clones, none of them occurring once. Sequenced sample: peripheral blood mononuclear cells. The receptors shown here come from a person aged 18 to 70 in good health.

At least ten counts were recorded for this clone. The CDR3 extends 3 residues past the end of the read, so its final part is completed from the germline J gene. This chain uses TRBV24-1 with TRBJ2-3, with TRBD2 matching over 11 bases. CDR1 is KGHDR and CDR2 is SFDVKD in the germline V gene. This CDR3 region has 14 residues. The junction had 8 bases not matched to a gene; V was cut back by 10 bases and J by 6 bases. The DNA read from the CDR3 is TGTGCCACTTCTCTTAGCGGGAGGGCGGATACG. It codes for CATSLSGRADT. The full CDR3 is CATSLSGRADTQYF.

This clone was detected ten times or more. The read gets to within 3 residues of the CDR3 end, and the germline J gene fills in the rest. V gene TRBV7-2 combines with J gene TRBJ2-7; 7 bases line up with TRBD2. V lost 2 bases, J lost 3 bases, and 4 bases stayed unmatched. The CDR3 contains 14 residues. Germline V gene data show CDR1 as SGHTA and CDR2 as FQGNSA. The CDR3 spells CASSLLGGGYEQYF. The part of the CDR3 DNA that was read is TGTGCCAGCAGCTTATTGGGGGGGGGCTACGAG.

This clone appeared many times. CDR3 DNA (partial): TGTGCCAGCAGCTTCCGGTTCGCGTCCTATGAAAAA. As protein: CASSFRFASYEK. The complete CDR3 reads CASSFRFASYEKLFF. The V gene is TRBV5-6, the J gene TRBJ1-4; D gene ambiguous. The sequenced fragment ends 3 residues before the CDR3 boundary, so the rest is inferred from the germline J gene. The CDR3 is 15 amino acids. Germline V CDR1 and CDR2: SGHDT, YYEEEE. V lost 2 bases and J lost 6, with 14 bases in between.

This clone appeared many times. The read is 3 residues too short to cover the CDR3 end, so that end is filled in from the germline J gene. The chain uses TRBV7-8 and TRBJ1-6; TRBD1 aligns across 11 bases. CDR1 is SGHVS, CDR2 FQNEAQ, per germline. There are 16 residues in the CDR3. V lost 4 bases to trimming and J lost 6 bases; unmatched junction nucleotides: 5. The sequenced part of the CDR3 DNA is TGTGCCAGCAGCTCCCGGACAGGGGGCGGTAATTCACCC. Translated, it gives CASSSRTGGGNSP. The full CDR3 reads CASSSRTGGGNSPLHF.

In its sample, this clone was seen many times. The sequenced fragment ends 3 residues before the CDR3 boundary, so the rest is inferred from the germline J gene. The chain has TRBV27 and TRBJ2-1, with 7 bases fitting TRBD1. This CDR3 comprises 14 residues. V was pared by 5 bases and J by 6 bases, with 7 bases of the junction left unmatched. Germline V CDR1 and CDR2: MNHEY, SMNVEV (reference sequence). CDR3 DNA (partial): TGTGCCAGCAGTCCCGGGACAGCCGCCAATGAG. Its translation is CASSPGTAANE. The full CDR3 protein reads CASSPGTAANEQFF.

This clone was recorded many times. The read finishes 3 residues shy of the CDR3 end, and the germline J gene is used to complete it. The chain combines TRBV5-6 with TRBJ2-2; 7 positions agree with TRBD1. In germline, CDR1 is SGHDT, CDR2 YYEEEE. Losses at the gene ends were 4 bases for V and 6 bases for J; bases not matched to a gene: 6. The CDR3 contains 14 residues. The CDR3 bases that were read are TGTGCCAGCAGCGGGCTCGGACAGGCCGGGGAG. Translation: CASSGLGQAGE. The CDR3 as a whole reads CASSGLGQAGELFF. Drawing the rest from reference TRBV5-6 and TRBJ2-2, the complete variable domain is DAGVTQSPTHLIKTRGQQVTLRCSPKSGHDTVSWYQQALGQGPQFIFQYYEEEERQRGNFPDRFSGHQFPNYSSELNVNALLLGDSALYLCASSGLGQAGELFFGEGSRLTVL.

This clone was detected ten times or more. The CDR3 bases that were read are TGTGCCAGCAGCTTTTCACAGGGGGCAGATGGC. Translated: CASSFSQGADG. The whole CDR3 sequence is CASSFSQGADGYTF. The chain is built from TRBV7-9 and TRBJ1-2; 9 bases agree with TRBD1. The read ends 3 residues shy of where the CDR3 ends; the end is completed using the germline J gene. V was clipped by 3 bases and J by 6 bases; unmatched bases: 5. The CDR3 length is 14 residues. Germline V CDR1 and CDR2: SEHNR, FQNEAQ (reference sequence).

In its sample, this clone was seen many times. The CDR3 is cut off 3 residues early in the read; its end comes from the germline J gene. V usage is TRBV10-3 and J usage is TRBJ2-5; TRBD2 is a possible D gene (6 bases). Trimming left V 5 bases short and J 2 bases short, with 15 bases between. Looked up from germline, CDR1 is ENHRY and CDR2 is SYGVKD. The CDR3 spans 15 residues. CDR3 bases read: TGTGCCATCAGTTCCGACCTAGCGAGTCAAGAGACC. Translated: CAISSDLASQET. The complete CDR3 reads CAISSDLASQETQYF.

This clone was detected ten times or more. Sequencing ends 3 residues short of the CDR3 end; the germline J gene provides the rest. The chain links TRBV5-1 to TRBJ2-7; TRBD1 matches 8 bases. Germline values: CDR1 SGHRS, CDR2 YFSETQ. After removal of 0 bases from V and 5 bases from J, the junction contained 7 bases not matched to a gene. The CDR3 covers 15 residues. The CDR3 here is CASSLARTGFNEQYF. CDR3 DNA, as far as it was read: TGCGCCAGCAGCTTGGCCAGGACAGGGTTTAACGAG.

This clone was counted ten times or more. Read data end 3 residues before the CDR3 end; the end is taken from the germline J gene. The rearrangement links TRBV10-3 to TRBJ1-1; 9 bases match TRBD1. Losses at the gene ends were 7 bases for V and 1 base for J; bases not matched to a gene: 4. The CDR3 sequence is 14 residues long. Germline CDR1 is ENHRY and CDR2 is SYGVKD. The CDR3 loop is CAIKGQGSNTEAFF. CDR3 bases read: TGTGCCATCAAGGGACAGGGATCGAACACTGAA.

In its sample, this clone was seen many times. The read comes to an end 3 residues before the CDR3 does, leaving the germline J gene to fill in the end. The chain employs TRBV20-1 and TRBJ2-1; TRBD2 is a possible D gene (6 bases). V lost 0 bases, J lost 0 bases, and 15 bases lay in between. The V gene's germline CDR1 is DFQATT and CDR2 SNEGSKA (reference sequence). CDR3 length: 17 residues. The CDR3 spells CSAREYLRGGSYNEQFF. CDR3 DNA (partial): TGCAGTGCTAGAGAATATCTGCGGGGCGGCTCCTACAATGAG.

This clone was seen ten or more times. The read terminates 3 residues before the CDR3 end, so the remaining end is supplied by the germline J gene. This chain joins TRBV5-1 and TRBJ1-3; 7 nucleotides align to TRBD1. Looked up from germline, CDR1 is SGHRS and CDR2 is YFSETQ. J lost 4 bases, V lost 4 bases, and 5 bases had no gene match. This CDR3 contains 14 residues. Incomplete CDR3 DNA: TGCGCCAGCAGCGCACAGGGGAGGGGAAACACC. Its protein is CASSAQGRGNT. In full, the CDR3 reads CASSAQGRGNTIYF.

This clone was detected a few times. The read ends 3 residues before the CDR3 terminus; that terminus is restored from the germline J gene. J is TRBJ2-7 and V is TRBV10-3; tentative D call: TRBD1 (5 bases). Germline CDR1 ENHRY, CDR2 SYGVKD. V lost 0 bases and J 1 base, leaving 10 bases between the germline ends. The CDR3 contains 15 residues. The sequenced CDR3 bases are TGTGCCATCAGTGAGTCCGGGCAGGGTTCCTACGAG. Translated, it gives CAISESGQGSYE. The whole CDR3 sequence reads CAISESGQGSYEQYF.

In this sample, this clone turned up many times. The read finishes 3 residues shy of the CDR3 end, and the germline J gene is used to complete it. The chain uses TRBV7-3 and TRBJ2-7; tentative D call: TRBD1 (5 bases). CDR3 length: 15 amino acids. V gave up 0 bases and J gave up 1 base, with 10 bases separating them. The V gene's germline CDR1 is SGHTA and CDR2 FQGTGA. The sequenced CDR3 bases are TGTGCCAGCAGCTTAACTGCAGGGCCATCCTACGAG. Its translation is CASSLTAGPSYE. The full CDR3 protein reads CASSLTAGPSYEQYF.

This clone showed up many times. CDR3 in amino acids: CSASVDLNTEAFF. Incomplete CDR3 DNA: TGCAGTGCATCTGTAGATCTGAACACTGAA. V usage is TRBV20-1 and J usage is TRBJ1-1; D is unresolved. Sequencing ends 3 residues short of the CDR3 end; the germline J gene provides the rest. Trimming removed 6 bases from V and 0 bases from J, with 11 bases in between. CDR3 length: 13 amino acids. Germline CDR1 reads DFQATT; CDR2 reads SNEGSKA (reference sequence).

This clone was recorded many times. The read halts 3 residues ahead of the CDR3 end, with the missing end drawn from the germline J gene. The rearrangement uses TRBV4-2 and TRBJ2-7; 13 nucleotides align to TRBD2. This CDR3 is 17 amino acids long. The V gene end was trimmed by 0 bases and the J gene end by 4 bases; junction bases not matched to a gene: 6. Germline V gene data show CDR1 as LGHNA and CDR2 as YNFKEQ. CDR3 in amino acids: CASSQESRTSGRYEQYF. Partial CDR3 DNA: TGTGCCAGCAGCCAAGAGTCCAGGACTAGCGGGAGATACGAG.

At least ten counts were recorded for this clone. The read ends 3 residues before the CDR3 terminus; that terminus is restored from the germline J gene. V gene TRBV12-3 or TRBV12-4 combines with J gene TRBJ1-4, with D possibly TRBD1 on 6 matching bases. V dropped 6 bases and J dropped 4 bases, with 9 bases sitting between them. The CDR3 extends over 13 amino acids. CDR3 sequence reads: CASSGQINEKLFF. The CDR3 DNA, read in part, is TGTGCCAGCAGCGGACAGATTAATGAAAAA.

This clone was seen ten or more times. The read comes to an end 3 residues before the CDR3 does, leaving the germline J gene to fill in the end. This sequence joins TRBV6-2 or TRBV6-3 and TRBJ2-7; a weak D match, TRBD2 (5 bases). This CDR3 contains 15 residues. V gave up 4 bases and J gave up 2 bases, with 15 bases separating them. Germline V CDR1 and CDR2: MNHEY, SVGEGT. The CDR3 region is CASSSARGKTYEQYF. The sequenced CDR3 bases are TGTGCCAGCAGTTCAGCCCGGGGTAAGACCTACGAG.